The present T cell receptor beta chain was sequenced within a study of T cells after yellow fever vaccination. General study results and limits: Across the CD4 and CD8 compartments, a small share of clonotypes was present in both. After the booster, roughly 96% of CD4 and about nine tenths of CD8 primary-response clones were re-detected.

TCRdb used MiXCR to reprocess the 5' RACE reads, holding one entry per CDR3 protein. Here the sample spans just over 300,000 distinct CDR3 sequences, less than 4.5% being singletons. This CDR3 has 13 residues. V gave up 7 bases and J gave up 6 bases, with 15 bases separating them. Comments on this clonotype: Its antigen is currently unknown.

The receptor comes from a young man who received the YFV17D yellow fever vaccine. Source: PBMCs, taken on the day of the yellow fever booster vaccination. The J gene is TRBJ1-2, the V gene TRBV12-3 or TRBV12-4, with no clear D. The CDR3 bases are TGTGCCAGCAAGAGGTTGTTGGGGAATGGCTACACCTTC. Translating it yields CASKRLLGNGYTF.